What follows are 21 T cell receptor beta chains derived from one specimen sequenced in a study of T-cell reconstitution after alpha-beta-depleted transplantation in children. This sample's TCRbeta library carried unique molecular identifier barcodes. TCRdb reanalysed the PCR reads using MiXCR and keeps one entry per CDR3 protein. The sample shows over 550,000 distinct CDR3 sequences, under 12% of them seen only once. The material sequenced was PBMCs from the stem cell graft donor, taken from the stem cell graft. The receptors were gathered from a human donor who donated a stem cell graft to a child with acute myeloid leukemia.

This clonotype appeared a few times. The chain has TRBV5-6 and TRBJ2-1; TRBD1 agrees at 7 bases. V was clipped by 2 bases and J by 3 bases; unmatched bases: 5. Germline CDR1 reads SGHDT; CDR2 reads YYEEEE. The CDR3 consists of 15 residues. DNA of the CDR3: TGTGCCAGCAGCTTCGGACAGGTGATCTACAATGAGCAGTTCTTC. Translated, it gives CASSFGQVIYNEQFF.

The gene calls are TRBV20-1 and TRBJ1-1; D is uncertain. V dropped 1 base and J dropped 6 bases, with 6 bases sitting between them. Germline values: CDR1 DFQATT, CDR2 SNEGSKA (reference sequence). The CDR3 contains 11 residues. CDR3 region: CSARVLAEAFF. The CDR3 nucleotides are TGCAGTGCTAGAGTTCTTGCTGAAGCTTTCTTT.

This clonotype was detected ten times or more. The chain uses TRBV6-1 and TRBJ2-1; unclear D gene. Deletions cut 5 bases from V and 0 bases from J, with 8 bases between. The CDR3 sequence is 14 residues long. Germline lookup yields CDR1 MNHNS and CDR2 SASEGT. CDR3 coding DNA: TGTGCCAGCAGTAGGGTGTCCTCCTACAATGAGCAGTTCTTC. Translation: CASSRVSSYNEQFF.

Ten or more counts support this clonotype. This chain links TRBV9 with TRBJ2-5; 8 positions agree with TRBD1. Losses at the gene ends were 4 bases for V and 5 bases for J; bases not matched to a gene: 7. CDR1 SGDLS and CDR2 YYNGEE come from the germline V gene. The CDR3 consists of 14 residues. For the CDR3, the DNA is TGTGCCAGCAGCCTAACAGGGGGAATCGAGACCCAGTACTTC. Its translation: CASSLTGGIETQYF.

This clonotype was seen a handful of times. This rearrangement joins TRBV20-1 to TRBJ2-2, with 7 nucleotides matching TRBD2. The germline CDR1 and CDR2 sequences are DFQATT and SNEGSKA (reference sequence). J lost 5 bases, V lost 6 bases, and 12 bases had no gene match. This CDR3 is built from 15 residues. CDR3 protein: CSAPWERGLTGELFF. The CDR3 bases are TGCAGTGCCCCTTGGGAGCGGGGTTTAACCGGGGAGCTGTTTTTT.

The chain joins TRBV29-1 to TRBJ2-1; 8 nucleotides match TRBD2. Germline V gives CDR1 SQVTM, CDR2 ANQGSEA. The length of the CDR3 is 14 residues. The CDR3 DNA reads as TGCAGTACCAGGAGAGCGGGAGAAGTCAATGAGCAGTTCTTC. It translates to CSTRRAGEVNEQFF.

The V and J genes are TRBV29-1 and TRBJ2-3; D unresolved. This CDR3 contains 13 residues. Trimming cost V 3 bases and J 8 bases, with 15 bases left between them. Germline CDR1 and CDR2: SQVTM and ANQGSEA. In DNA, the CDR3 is TGCAGCGTTGAGACCCGGGCCCCGGGTACGCAGTATTTT. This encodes CSVETRAPGTQYF.

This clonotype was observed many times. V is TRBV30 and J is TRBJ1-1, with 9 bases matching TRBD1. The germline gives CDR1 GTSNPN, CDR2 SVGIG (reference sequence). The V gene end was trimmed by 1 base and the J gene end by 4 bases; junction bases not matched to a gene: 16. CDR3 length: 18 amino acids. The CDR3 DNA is TGTGCCTGGAGTGGGGGACAGGGCGCCGGAATATCCTTCACTGAAGCTTTCTTT. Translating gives CAWSGGQGAGISFTEAFF.

CDR3 nucleotides: TGCAGTGCTGGACCAGCACCACAGGGGGAGCAGTACTTC. It encodes CSAGPAPQGEQYF. The chain links TRBV20-1 to TRBJ2-7; 7 positions agree with TRBD1. Germline V gene data show CDR1 as DFQATT and CDR2 as SNEGSKA (reference sequence). This CDR3 is 13 amino acids long. V shed 5 bases, J shed 7 bases, and the junction held 11 bases outside the gene matches.

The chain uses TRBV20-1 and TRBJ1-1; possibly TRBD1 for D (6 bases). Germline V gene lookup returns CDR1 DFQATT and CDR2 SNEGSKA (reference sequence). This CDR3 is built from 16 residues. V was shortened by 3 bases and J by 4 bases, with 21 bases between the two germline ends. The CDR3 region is CSARGKGGGIFTEAFF. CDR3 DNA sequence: TGCAGTGCTAGGGGAAAGGGAGGGGGAATATTCACTGAAGCTTTCTTT.

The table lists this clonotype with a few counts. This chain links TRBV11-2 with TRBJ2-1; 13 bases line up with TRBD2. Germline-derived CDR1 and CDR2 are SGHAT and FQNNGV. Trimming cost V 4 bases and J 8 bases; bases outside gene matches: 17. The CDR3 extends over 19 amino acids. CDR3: CASSSRTGLLAGGGHEQFF. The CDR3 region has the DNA TGTGCCAGCAGCTCCCGGACAGGATTACTAGCGGGAGGGGGCCATGAGCAGTTCTTC.

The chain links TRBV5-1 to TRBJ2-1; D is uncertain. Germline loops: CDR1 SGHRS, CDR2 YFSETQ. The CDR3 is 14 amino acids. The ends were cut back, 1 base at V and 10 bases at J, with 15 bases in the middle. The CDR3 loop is CASSLSGGAQEQFF. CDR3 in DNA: TGCGCCAGCAGCTTGTCTGGCGGAGCGCAGGAGCAGTTCTTC.

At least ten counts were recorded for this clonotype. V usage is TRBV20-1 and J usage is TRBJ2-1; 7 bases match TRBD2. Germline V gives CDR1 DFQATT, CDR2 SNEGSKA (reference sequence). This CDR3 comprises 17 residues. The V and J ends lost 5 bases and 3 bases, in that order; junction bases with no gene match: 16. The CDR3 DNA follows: TGCAGTGCTTACATGACAATTGGGGGGAGGGACTACAATGAGCAGTTCTTC. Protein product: CSAYMTIGGRDYNEQFF.

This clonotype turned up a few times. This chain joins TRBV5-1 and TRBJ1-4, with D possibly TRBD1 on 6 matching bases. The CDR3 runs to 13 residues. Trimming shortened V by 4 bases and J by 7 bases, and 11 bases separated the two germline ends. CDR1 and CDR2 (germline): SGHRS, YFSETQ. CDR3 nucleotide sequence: TGCGCCAGCAGCGGGGGCTTGGGTGAAAAACTGTTTTTT. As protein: CASSGGLGEKLFF.

CDR3 loop: CSVEALTSGMGPVTDTQYF. In DNA, the CDR3 is TGCAGCGTTGAAGCTCTGACTAGCGGGATGGGTCCCGTCACAGATACGCAGTATTTT. This rearrangement joins TRBV29-1 to TRBJ2-3, with 11 bases that match TRBD2. V dropped 1 base and J dropped 2; count of bases not matched to a gene: 14. Germline assignment: CDR1 SQVTM and CDR2 ANQGSEA. The length of the CDR3 is 19 residues.

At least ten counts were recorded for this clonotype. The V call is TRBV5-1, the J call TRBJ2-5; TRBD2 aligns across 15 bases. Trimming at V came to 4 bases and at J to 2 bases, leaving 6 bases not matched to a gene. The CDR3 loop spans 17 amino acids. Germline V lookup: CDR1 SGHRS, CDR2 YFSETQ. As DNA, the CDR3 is TGCGCCAGCAGCCCGGGGACTAGCGGGAGGTCACAAGAGACCCAGTACTTC. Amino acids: CASSPGTSGRSQETQYF.

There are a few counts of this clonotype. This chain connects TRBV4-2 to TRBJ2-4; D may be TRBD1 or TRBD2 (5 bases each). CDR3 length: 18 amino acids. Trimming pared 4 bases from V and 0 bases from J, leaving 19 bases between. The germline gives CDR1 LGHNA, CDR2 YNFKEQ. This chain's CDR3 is CASSPTGVGAKAKNIQYF. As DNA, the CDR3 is TGTGCCAGCAGCCCAACCGGGGTAGGGGCGAAAGCCAAAAACATTCAGTACTTC.

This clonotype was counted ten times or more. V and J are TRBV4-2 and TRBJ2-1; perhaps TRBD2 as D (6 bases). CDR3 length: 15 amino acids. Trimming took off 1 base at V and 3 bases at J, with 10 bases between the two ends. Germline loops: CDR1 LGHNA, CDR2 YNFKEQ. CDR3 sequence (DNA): TGTGCCAGCAGCCAAGTTGCGGGAAACTACAATGAGCAGTTCTTC. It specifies CASSQVAGNYNEQFF.

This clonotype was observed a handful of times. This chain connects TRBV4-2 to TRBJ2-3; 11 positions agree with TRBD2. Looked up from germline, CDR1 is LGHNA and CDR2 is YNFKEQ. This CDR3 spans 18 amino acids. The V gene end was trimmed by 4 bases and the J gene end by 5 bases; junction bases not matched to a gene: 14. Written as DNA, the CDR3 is TGTGCCAGCAGCCTCCGGATAGCGGGAGGGCCTAGGGGAGATACGCAGTATTTT. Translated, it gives CASSLRIAGGPRGDTQYF.

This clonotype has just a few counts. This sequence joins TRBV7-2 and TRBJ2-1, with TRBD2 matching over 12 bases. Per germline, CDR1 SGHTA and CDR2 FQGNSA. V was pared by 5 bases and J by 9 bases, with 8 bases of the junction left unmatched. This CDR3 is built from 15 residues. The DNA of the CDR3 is TGTGCCAGCAGCCCCTCTAGCGGGAGGGAACTTGAGCAGTTCTTC. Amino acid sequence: CASSPSSGRELEQFF.

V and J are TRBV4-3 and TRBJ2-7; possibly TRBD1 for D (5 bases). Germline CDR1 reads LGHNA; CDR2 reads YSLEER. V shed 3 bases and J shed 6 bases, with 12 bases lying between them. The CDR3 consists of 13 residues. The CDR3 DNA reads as TGCGCCAGCAGCCAGGCTCAGGGTCGCGAGCAGTACTTC. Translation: CASSQAQGREQYF.